This TCR beta chain was retrieved from a study of blood T cell repertoires in COVID-19. Turning to the study itself: There were acute and convalescent COVID-19 samples, and they came from the United States, Italy and Spain.

Sequencing used immunoSEQ multiplex PCR; TCRdb keeps in-frame clones, though not all of them. The table lists some 120,000 clones, 79% of them singletons. The TCR originated in a man aged 40-49 years with active or convalescent COVID-19. What was sequenced was peripheral blood.

The CDR3 coding sequence is TGTGCCATCAGTGACCCAGGCGTTAGCACAGATACGCAGTATTTT. The encoded protein is CAISDPGVSTDTQYF. The rearrangement uses TRBV10-3 and TRBJ2-3; D unresolved. Germline-derived CDR1 and CDR2 are ENHRY and SYGVKD. Deletions cut 3 bases from V and 0 bases from J, with 10 bases between. This CDR3 contains 15 residues.